This T cell receptor beta chain was observed in a study of cytomegalovirus exposure and HLA in healthy donors. Broader study findings: As confirmed in vitro, a few CMV-associated chains were specific for CMV antigens. Donors belonging to an Asian-associated ancestry cluster reportedly showed fewer N-insertions in productive TCRs than the roughly 670-donor mean, according to what a later analysis found. For TCR beta chains, V- and J-gene trimming was later linked to a missense DCLRE1C variant.

Concerning this clone itself: Its antigen is as yet unknown.

The PCR contained 60 Vbeta and 13 Jbeta primers. Produced via immunoSEQ multiplex PCR; TCRdb's table is partial and in-frame only. Of roughly 150,000 clones listed, roughly 82% are singletons. Per the germline V gene, CDR1 is MDHEN and CDR2 is SYDVKM. The CDR3 covers 13 residues. J was trimmed by 8 bases and V by 5 bases; bases with no gene match: 8. The receptor's source is a man between 25 and 39 years old in good health and CMV-seronegative. The chain combines TRBV28 with TRBJ1-2; 7 bases match TRBD1. The specimen was PBMCs. The CDR3 loop reads CASSQQGPEGYTF. The CDR3 DNA follows: TGTGCCAGCAGTCAACAGGGGCCCGAGGGCTACACCTTC.